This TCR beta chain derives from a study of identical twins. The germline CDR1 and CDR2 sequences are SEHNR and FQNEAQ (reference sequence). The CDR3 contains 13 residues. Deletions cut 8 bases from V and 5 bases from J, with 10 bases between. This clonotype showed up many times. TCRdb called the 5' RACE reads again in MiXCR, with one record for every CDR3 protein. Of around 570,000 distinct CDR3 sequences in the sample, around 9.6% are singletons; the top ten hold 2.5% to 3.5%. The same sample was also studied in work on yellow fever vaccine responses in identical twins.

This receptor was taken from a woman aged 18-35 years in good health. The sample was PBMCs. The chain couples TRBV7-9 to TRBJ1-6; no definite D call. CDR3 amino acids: CASLKSDNSPLHF. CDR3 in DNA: TGTGCCAGCCTCAAGTCGGATAATTCACCCCTCCACTTT.